These 9 T cell receptor beta chains came from one sample sequenced in a study of blood T cell repertoires in COVID-19. This table comes from immunoSEQ multiplex PCR, and its TCRdb copy is limited to in-frame clones, with some not included. The sample includes around 260,000 clones, approximately 81% of them seen just once. Sequencing was carried out using peripheral blood. Receptors were obtained from a man aged 55 to 70 with acute or convalescent COVID-19.

The V call is TRBV18, the J call TRBJ1-6; 9 nucleotides agree with TRBD1. The length of the CDR3 is 16 residues. CDR1 and CDR2 from the germline V gene are KGHSH and LQKENI. Losses at the gene ends were 6 bases for V and 7 bases for J; bases not matched to a gene: 10. This chain's CDR3 is CASSPIRDRENSPLHF. The CDR3 DNA is TGTGCCAGCTCGCCAATTAGGGACAGGGAGAATTCACCCCTCCACTTT.

This sequence joins TRBV7-6 and TRBJ1-4, with 7 bases fitting TRBD1. Germline V CDR1 and CDR2: SGHVS, FNYEAQ. The length of the CDR3 is 17 residues. Unmatched junction bases numbered 8, after V lost 4 bases and J lost 0 bases. CDR3 amino acids: CASSSLTGTATNEKLFF. CDR3 DNA sequence: TGTGCCAGCAGCTCCCTAACCGGGACAGCAACTAATGAAAAACTGTTTTTT.

The chain combines TRBV28 with TRBJ2-1; D gene unclear. CDR3 length: 15 amino acids. Germline V gene data show CDR1 as MDHEN and CDR2 as SYDVKM. V was trimmed by 2 bases and J by 4 bases, leaving 12 bases between them. This CDR3 reads CASSLTLPKYNEQFF. The CDR3 DNA reads as TGTGCCAGCAGTTTAACTCTACCTAAATACAATGAGCAGTTCTTC.

Only one count was recorded for this clone. The chain uses TRBV5-1 and TRBJ1-1, with D perhaps matching TRBD1 (6 bases). CDR1 and CDR2 (germline): SGHRS, YFSETQ. This CDR3 is 14 amino acids long. Trimming left V 4 bases short and J 1 base short, with 11 bases between. CDR3 protein: CASSGQQGNTEAFF. The CDR3 region has the DNA TGCGCCAGCAGCGGCCAACAGGGGAACACTGAAGCTTTCTTT.

The genes are TRBV9 and TRBJ2-1; the match to TRBD2 covers 9 bases. Germline V lookup: CDR1 SGDLS, CDR2 YYNGEE. The CDR3 contains 16 residues. Losses at the gene ends were 0 bases for V and 2 bases for J; bases not matched to a gene: 3. The CDR3 DNA is TGTGCCAGCAGCGTAGAAGTAGCGGGAGCCTACAATGAGCAGTTCTTC. It specifies CASSVEVAGAYNEQFF. The complete variable domain, with remaining parts taken from reference TRBV9 and TRBJ2-1, reads DSGVTQTPKHLITATGQRVTLRCSPRSGDLSVYWYQQSLDQGLQFLIQYYNGEERAKGNILERFSAQQFPDLHSELNLSSLELGDSALYFCASSVEVAGAYNEQFFGPGTRLTVL.

This sequence joins TRBV29-1 and TRBJ1-1; 8 bases match TRBD1. The CDR3 loop spans 13 amino acids. Per the germline V gene, CDR1 is SQVTM and CDR2 is ANQGSEA. The ends lost 4 bases at V and 5 bases at J; junction bases unmatched: 6. The CDR3 DNA sequence: TGCAGCGTTGTACAGGGGGGTGGTACTGAAGCTTTCTTT. Amino acids: CSVVQGGGTEAFF.

The chain carries TRBV10-3 and TRBJ2-3; 7 nucleotides align to TRBD1. The CDR3 has 15 residues. Germline trimming cut 6 bases from V and 1 base from J; bases unmatched to any gene: 7. Germline CDR1 reads ENHRY; CDR2 reads SYGVKD. CDR3 residues: CAIRPPGTGTDTQYF. The CDR3, as DNA: TGTGCCATCAGGCCCCCCGGGACAGGCACAGATACGCAGTATTTT.

The sample holds one count of this clone. V is TRBV15 and J is TRBJ2-2, with D uncertain. Germline CDR1 reads LNHNV; CDR2 reads YYDKDF (reference sequence). Trimming cost V 0 bases and J 6 bases, with 8 bases left between them. The length of the CDR3 is 14 residues. The DNA for the CDR3 is TGTGCCACCAGCAGAGAAACCCTAGCCGGGGAGCTGTTTTTT. Translated, it gives CATSRETLAGELFF.

This chain uses TRBV6-1 with TRBJ2-1, with a tentative D call TRBD2 (5 bases). The CDR3 is 16 amino acids. Germline V gives CDR1 MNHNS, CDR2 SASEGT. V lost 3 bases and J lost 0, with 12 bases in between. The CDR3 loop reads CASSDGRASSYNEQFF. The CDR3 DNA follows: TGTGCCAGCAGTGATGGGCGGGCAAGCTCCTACAATGAGCAGTTCTTC.